This T cell receptor (beta chain) was recovered during a study of Tregs in tolerant kidney transplant recipients. Findings of the study overall: The most relevant donor-specific Treg TCRbeta repertoire apparently came from expansion with activated donor B cells. Validation in larger populations is needed because few patients were studied. No direct test of biological reproducibility was done here. Tolerant patients' donor-specific Tregs expanded beyond overall Tregs, suggesting antigen-driven growth.

The data were produced by immunoSEQ multiplex PCR, yet TCRdb's version contains in-frame clones alone and is incomplete. The table for this sample gives some 52,000 clones. On this clone itself: Its antigen is unknown. A junction boundary mismatches the germline segment, possibly from a read error.

The material was CD4+ T cells from blood, obtained before the transplant. The sequence came from a human donor who received a combined kidney and bone marrow transplant.

CDR3 bases read: TGTGCCAGCTCTCCACCGGGAGGGGGCACTGAA. Protein product: CASSPPGGGTE. In full, the CDR3 reads CASSPPGGGTEAFF. The chain links TRBV18 to TRBJ1-1; the D gene is possibly TRBD1 (6 bases). The read stops 3 residues short of the end of the CDR3; the missing end is completed from the germline J gene. CDR1 KGHSH and CDR2 LQKENI come from the germline V gene. This CDR3 comprises 14 residues.